These T cell receptor beta chains were read from a single sample in a study of T cells in Graves' hyperthyroidism and ophthalmopathy. TCRdb itself ran the multiplex PCR reads through MiXCR, one entry per CDR3 protein. The sample lists approximately 400,000 distinct CDR3 sequences, just under 15% occurring once. Sequencing was performed on blood. The receptors derive from a woman between 25 and 40 years old with Graves' hyperthyroidism. Both conserved end residues are part of each CDR3. The D gene is left open where the match is weak. The size field is filled for only some rows; it gives once, few, many or a size class.

V gene	D gene	J gene	clone size	CDR3 DNA	CDR3 protein
TRBV20-1	TRBD2	TRBJ2-1	many	TGCAGTGCTAGACATACGAAGCGGGAGGGCAATGAGCAGTTCTTC	CSARHTKREGNEQFF
TRBV20-1	-	TRBJ2-5	many	TGCAGTGCTAGAACGCCCAGTGAGGAGACCCAGTACTTC	CSARTPSEETQYF
TRBV27	-	TRBJ1-5	-	TGTGCCAGCAGTTTTATCGGCGGACTACTGGGTCAGCCCCAGCATTTT	CASSFIGGLLGQPQHF
TRBV7-8	-	TRBJ1-2	-	TGTGCCAGCAGCTTAGCTCTCAGAGGGGGAACTAACTATGGCTACACCTTC	CASSLALRGGTNYGYTF
TRBV28	-	TRBJ2-3	many	TGTGCCAGCGGGACCCGGGGAACAGATACGCAGTATTTT	CASGTRGTDTQYF
TRBV6-2/TRBV6-3	-	TRBJ2-7	many	TGTGCCAGCAGTTACTCCGGCCCCTACGAGCAGTACTTC	CASSYSGPYEQYF
TRBV5-4	-	TRBJ2-5	few	TGTGCCAGCAGCTTGTTCAGGGCGGGAGAGACCCAGTACTTC	CASSLFRAGETQYF
TRBV28	TRBD2	TRBJ2-1	many	TGTGCCAGCAGTTTGTCTAGCGGGAGGGTTGATGAGCAGTTCTTC	CASSLSSGRVDEQFF
TRBV29-1	-	TRBJ2-7	many	TGCAGCGTACAGACCGAGACCTACGAGCAGTACTTC	CSVQTETYEQYF
TRBV7-2	TRBD1	TRBJ1-1	-	TGTGCCAGCAGCTATGCCGGGACAGGGAGCACTGAAGCTTTCTTT	CASSYAGTGSTEAFF
TRBV10-3	-	TRBJ2-1	many	TGTGCCATCAGTGAGGGAACAGGCGTCTCCTACAATGAGCAGTTCTTC	CAISEGTGVSYNEQFF
TRBV24-1	-	TRBJ2-5	-	TGTGCCACCAGTGATTTACAGACCCAGTACTTC	CATSDLQTQYF
TRBV12-3/TRBV12-4	TRBD1	TRBJ1-1	-	TGTGCCAGCAGTTTAAGCCCACGACAGGGAGAAGCTTTCTTT	CASSLSPRQGEAFF
TRBV28	TRBD1	TRBJ2-7	many	TGTGCCAGCAGTTATTGGAGGACAGGAGGCCCCGAGCAGTACTTC	CASSYWRTGGPEQYF
TRBV28	TRBD1	TRBJ1-4	many	TGTGCCAGCAGGGGACAGGGCGGTTACGGTAAACTGTTTTTT	CASRGQGGYGKLFF
TRBV5-1	-	TRBJ2-7	few	TGCGCCAGCAAAGAGAGACCGGCTGGTTCCTACGAGCAGTACTTC	CASKERPAGSYEQYF
TRBV3-1	TRBD2	TRBJ2-1	many	TGTGCCAGCAGCCAAGTGGCGGGAGGGCGGAATGAGCAGTTCTTC	CASSQVAGGRNEQFF
TRBV3-1	TRBD2	TRBJ2-2	many	TGTGCCAGCAGCCCAGGACTAGCCGCCGGGGAGCTGTTTTTT	CASSPGLAAGELFF
TRBV2	-	TRBJ2-2	many	TGTGCCAGCACTGGGGACATGGCGAACACCGGGGAGCTGTTTTTT	CASTGDMANTGELFF
TRBV29-1	-	TRBJ1-1	-	TGCAGCGTTGTCCCCCGGGCCGCCTTATCTGAAGCTTTCTTT	CSVVPRAALSEAFF
TRBV6-1	-	TRBJ2-3	many	TGTGCCAGCAGTAGGGCTATGGGAGGAGGGGCAGATACGCAGTATTTT	CASSRAMGGGADTQYF
TRBV9	TRBD2	TRBJ2-5	few	TGTGCCAGCAGCGTGACTAGCGGGTTTGAGACCCAGTACTTC	CASSVTSGFETQYF
TRBV28	-	TRBJ1-2	many	TGTGCCAGCAGCGCTACCGACAGTCTAGAGGGCTACACCTTC	CASSATDSLEGYTF
TRBV28	-	TRBJ2-1	many	TGTGCCAGCAGCCGTTCTACTAATGAGCAGTTCTTC	CASSRSTNEQFF
TRBV7-2	-	TRBJ1-1	few	TGTGCCAGCAGCCTCCCCGGGACTGGTATGCTCACTGAAGCTTTCTTT	CASSLPGTGMLTEAFF
TRBV7-9	TRBD1	TRBJ2-7	few	TGTGCCAGCAGCTATAATCGACAGGGTGGACTCTACGAGCAGTACTTC	CASSYNRQGGLYEQYF
TRBV2	TRBD1	TRBJ1-1	many	TGTGCCAGCAGTCGGGGGACAGGATTCACTGAAGCTTTCTTT	CASSRGTGFTEAFF
TRBV20-1	-	TRBJ1-5	few	TGCAGTGCTAGGGTAAAAGGAGTCAATCAGCCCCAGCATTTT	CSARVKGVNQPQHF
TRBV5-6	TRBD1	TRBJ2-3	few	TGTGCCAGCCGCCGGGACAGGGTCGTGGCAGATACGCAGTATTTT	CASRRDRVVADTQYF
TRBV30	TRBD1	TRBJ1-4	many	TGTGCCTGGGACACAGGGGAAGCTAATGAAAAACTGTTTTTT	CAWDTGEANEKLFF
TRBV29-1	TRBD1	TRBJ2-1	-	TGCAGCGTTGAAAAGGACAGGGCCTCCATGTGGCAGTTCTTC	CSVEKDRASMWQFF
TRBV9	-	TRBJ2-7	many	TGTGCCAGCAGCGAAGGCGGGACAACCTACGAGCAGTACTTC	CASSEGGTTYEQYF
TRBV10-2	TRBD2	TRBJ2-7	-	TGCGCCAGCAGGGATAGCGGGAGATCGCCCTACGAGCAGTACTTC	CASRDSGRSPYEQYF
TRBV28	-	TRBJ1-6	few	TGTGCCAGCAGTTTTAGCGGAAATTCACCCCTCCACTTT	CASSFSGNSPLHF
TRBV11-2	TRBD1	TRBJ1-6	-	TGTGCCAGCAGCTCCCGGACAGGTTCTAATTCACCCCTCCACTTT	CASSSRTGSNSPLHF
TRBV2	TRBD2	TRBJ2-3	many	TGTGCCAGCTTACTGCGGGAGAGGCTCACAGATACGCAGTATTTT	CASLLRERLTDTQYF
TRBV7-8	TRBD2	TRBJ2-5	many	TGTGCCAGCAGCTCACGGACGGCCGGGACTAGCGCTCAAGAGACCCAGTACTTC	CASSSRTAGTSAQETQYF
TRBV11-2	TRBD1	TRBJ1-2	many	TGTGCCAGCAGCTTAGGGACAGGGGGCCATGGCTACACCTTC	CASSLGTGGHGYTF
TRBV7-8	-	TRBJ2-7	many	TGTGCCAGCAGCTTAGCAGAGGGGTTAGGCTCCTACGAGCAGTACTTC	CASSLAEGLGSYEQYF
TRBV9	-	TRBJ1-1	-	TGTGCCAGCAGCGTAGACCCGGGGATGAACACTGAAGCTTTCTTT	CASSVDPGMNTEAFF
TRBV29-1	TRBD2	TRBJ2-3	many	TGCAGCGTTATAGCGGGACGCACAGATACGCAGTATTTT	CSVIAGRTDTQYF
TRBV9	-	TRBJ2-1	-	TGTGCCAGCAGCACTGCTACGGAGGATGAGCAGTTCTTC	CASSTATEDEQFF
TRBV7-8	-	TRBJ2-7	few	TGTGCCAGCAGCTATACAACTAGCTCCTACGAGCAGTACTTC	CASSYTTSSYEQYF
TRBV3-1	-	TRBJ1-3	few	TGTGCCAGCAGCGATTTCGACAGCCACTCTGGAAACACCATATATTTT	CASSDFDSHSGNTIYF